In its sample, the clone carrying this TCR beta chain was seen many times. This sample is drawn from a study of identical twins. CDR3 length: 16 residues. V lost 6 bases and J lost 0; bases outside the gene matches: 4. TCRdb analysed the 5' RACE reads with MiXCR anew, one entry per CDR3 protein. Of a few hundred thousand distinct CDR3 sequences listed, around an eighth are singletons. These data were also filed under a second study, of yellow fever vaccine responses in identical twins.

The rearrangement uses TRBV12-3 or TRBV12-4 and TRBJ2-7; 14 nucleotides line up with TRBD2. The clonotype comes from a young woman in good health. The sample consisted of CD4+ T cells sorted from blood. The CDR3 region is CASRGLAGAFSYEQYF. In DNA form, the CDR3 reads TGTGCCAGCAGGGGACTAGCGGGGGCCTTCTCCTACGAGCAGTACTTC.